This TCR beta chain was captured in a study of blood T cell repertoires in COVID-19. About the research overall: COVID-19 samples collected from the United States, Italy and Spain covered acute and convalescent phases.

As originally analysed: Quantification of nucleated cells was approximated via reference gene primer amplification. Measured with immunoSEQ multiplex PCR; TCRdb has only the in-frame clones, and not every one. That table furnishes V, J and clone size, whereas the DNA furnished D and trimming. Among about 46,000 clones listed, around 83% were seen once. Germline trimming cut 0 bases from V and 0 bases from J; bases unmatched to any gene: 8. The CDR3 loop spans 18 amino acids. Germline V gene data show CDR1 as SGDLS and CDR2 as YYNGEE. Membership in each cohort depended on participant-reported clinical history.

The rearrangement joins TRBV9 to TRBJ1-3, with 8 positions matching TRBD1. Material: PBMCs or T cells enriched from blood (not recorded which). The sequence was collected from a woman aged 50 to 65 who had recovered from COVID-19. CDR3 sequence reads: CASSVATRDRLSGNTIYF. Written as DNA, the CDR3 is TGTGCCAGCAGCGTAGCTACGAGGGACAGGCTCTCTGGAAACACCATATATTTT.